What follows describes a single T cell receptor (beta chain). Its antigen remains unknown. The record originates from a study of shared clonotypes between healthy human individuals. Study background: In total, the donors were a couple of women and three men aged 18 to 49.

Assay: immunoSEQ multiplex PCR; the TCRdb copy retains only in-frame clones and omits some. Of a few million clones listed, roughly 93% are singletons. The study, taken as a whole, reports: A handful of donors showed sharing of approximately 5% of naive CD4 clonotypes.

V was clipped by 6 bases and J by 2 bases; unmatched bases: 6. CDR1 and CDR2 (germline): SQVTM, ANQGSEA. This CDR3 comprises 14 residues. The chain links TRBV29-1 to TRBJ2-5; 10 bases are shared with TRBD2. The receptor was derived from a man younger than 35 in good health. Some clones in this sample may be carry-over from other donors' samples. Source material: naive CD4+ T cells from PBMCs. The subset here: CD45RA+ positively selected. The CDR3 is CSVGKLAGQETQYF. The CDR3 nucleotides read TGCAGCGTGGGTAAACTAGCGGGACAAGAGACCCAGTACTTC.